The 2 T cell receptor beta chains presented below share a single source sample, sequenced in a study of T cell responses to AZD1222 COVID-19 vaccine. Some clones are missing from TCRdb's copy, which holds only in-frame ones; the method was immunoSEQ multiplex PCR. The table records some 110,000 clones, about 90% of them present only once. This specimen was peripheral blood, taken on day 0 of AZD1222 vaccination. Receptors originate from an adult in good health.

This clone has a handful of counts. CDR3 protein: CASSHLGSSTDTQYF. The CDR3, as DNA: TGTGCCAGCAGCCACCTGGGGAGTAGCACAGATACGCAGTATTTT. The V gene is TRBV5-8, the J gene TRBJ2-3, with a weak D call TRBD2 (5 bases). Germline-derived CDR1 and CDR2 are SGHTS and YDEGEE. The CDR3 contains 15 residues. V lost 4 bases, J lost 0 bases, and 12 bases lay in between.

The gene calls are TRBV5-1 and TRBJ2-2, with TRBD1 matching 8 bases. With V trimmed by 6 bases and J by 1 base, 8 bases remained unmatched. The CDR3 contains 16 residues. Germline CDR1 is SGHRS and CDR2 is YFSETQ. The CDR3 region is CASIQTGTGNTGELFF. CDR3 DNA sequence: TGCGCCAGCATCCAAACCGGGACAGGGAACACCGGGGAGCTGTTTTTT.